The clone carrying this TCR beta chain showed up just a few times. This specimen belongs to a study of cytomegalovirus exposure and HLA in healthy donors. This CDR3 comprises 13 residues. Trimming removed 6 bases from V and 1 base from J, with 12 bases in between. CDR1 and CDR2 from the germline V gene are SQVTM and ANQGSEA. The PCR had 60 Vbeta and 13 Jbeta primers. Clones were read by immunoSEQ multiplex PCR, and TCRdb kept only the in-frame ones, dropping some. The sample holds under 200,000 clones, approximately 80% seen once. This TCR was recovered from a woman between 50 and 59 years old in good health and CMV-seronegative. The sample consisted of PBMCs. This chain connects TRBV29-1 to TRBJ1-1; weak D call: TRBD1 (5 bases). The chain's CDR3 is CSVAQGTNTEAFF. CDR3 in DNA: TGCAGCGTGGCGCAGGGTACGAACACTGAAGCTTTCTTT.